The 20 T cell receptor beta chains listed next were all sequenced from one sample in a study of blood T cell repertoires in COVID-19. Method: immunoSEQ multiplex PCR; TCRdb's copy keeps in-frame clones and lacks some. The sample contains 250,000 to 300,000 clones, 80% to 90% of which appear only once. The sequenced sample consisted of PBMCs or T cells enriched from blood (not recorded which). These receptors were collected from a woman aged 45-65 years who had recovered from COVID-19.

The chain combines TRBV12-5 with TRBJ2-1, with 7 bases that match TRBD2. The CDR3 consists of 13 residues. Germline trimming cut 7 bases from V and 9 bases from J; bases unmatched to any gene: 9. The germline V gene encodes CDR1 LGHNT and CDR2 FRNRAP. Written as DNA, the CDR3 is TGTGCTAGTGCGGGGGGTAGCGGAGGTGAGCAGTTCTTC. Translated, it gives CASAGGSGGEQFF.

The chain recombines TRBV10-1 with TRBJ2-1; D perhaps matches TRBD1 (6 bases). V gave up 3 bases and J gave up 10 bases, with 19 bases separating them. The CDR3 consists of 15 residues. Germline values: CDR1 WNHNN, CDR2 SYGVQD (reference sequence). The CDR3 sequence is CASSEFLIPTGEQFF. Here the CDR3 DNA reads TGCGCCAGCAGTGAATTTCTAATACCAACAGGGGAGCAGTTCTTC.

The chain combines TRBV7-9 with TRBJ2-1, with 11 bases that match TRBD1. Germline V gene lookup returns CDR1 SEHNR and CDR2 FQNEAQ (reference sequence). V gave up 2 bases and J gave up 8 bases; unmatched junction bases: 5. The CDR3 totals 15 residues. For the CDR3, the DNA is TGTGCCAGCAGCTTAACCCGGACAGGGGGCCATGAGCAGTTCTTC. This sequence encodes CASSLTRTGGHEQFF.

This clone came up a few times. The chain joins TRBV18 to TRBJ1-5, with 8 positions matching TRBD1. Trimming cost V 5 bases and J 7 bases; bases outside gene matches: 7. CDR3 size: 14 residues. Looked up from germline, CDR1 is KGHSH and CDR2 is LQKENI. CDR3 coding DNA: TGTGCCAGCTCAATACAGGGGGACGGGCAGCCCCAGCATTTT. Amino acid sequence: CASSIQGDGQPQHF.

This chain joins TRBV13 and TRBJ2-1; possibly TRBD2 for D (5 bases). CDR1 is PRHDT, CDR2 FYEKMQ, per germline (reference sequence). Deletions cut 1 base from V and 7 bases from J, with 11 bases between. CDR3 size: 14 residues. CDR3 protein: CASSLALRANEQFF. DNA for the CDR3: TGTGCCAGCAGCTTAGCATTGAGGGCAAATGAGCAGTTCTTC.

In nucleotides, the CDR3 is TGTGCCAGCAGCCAACCGAGCGGGAGAGGAGGCTATGGCTACACCTTC. This gives the protein CASSQPSGRGGYGYTF. This chain connects TRBV3-1 (or the pseudogene TRBV3-2) to TRBJ1-2; D not resolved. The germline CDR1 and CDR2 sequences are LGHDT and YNNKEL (reference sequence). This CDR3 spans 16 amino acids. Trimming removed 2 bases from V and 4 bases from J, with 17 bases in between.

This chain joins TRBV30 and TRBJ1-4; 8 positions match TRBD1. Losses at the gene ends were 0 bases for V and 6 bases for J; bases not matched to a gene: 3. The CDR3 is 14 residues long. Per the germline V gene, CDR1 is GTSNPN and CDR2 is SVGIG (reference sequence). This CDR3 is CAWSVRTGYEKLFF. CDR3 DNA sequence: TGTGCCTGGAGTGTAAGGACAGGGTATGAAAAACTGTTTTTT.

The gene calls are TRBV5-1 and TRBJ2-7; possibly TRBD2 for D (5 bases). CDR1 SGHRS and CDR2 YFSETQ come from the germline V gene. This CDR3 contains 16 residues. The ends were cut back, 0 bases at V and 3 bases at J, with 16 bases in the middle. As DNA, the CDR3 is TGCGCCAGCAGCTTGGCCTGGGGTAGCGTCGGCTACGAGCAGTACTTC. Translated: CASSLAWGSVGYEQYF.

This chain uses TRBV5-1 with TRBJ2-7, with 11 bases aligning to TRBD2. The V gene's germline CDR1 is SGHRS and CDR2 YFSETQ. J was trimmed by 2 bases and V by 3 bases; bases with no gene match: 4. This CDR3 comprises 15 residues. The CDR3 reads CASSWGTSGPYEQYF. In DNA, the CDR3 is TGCGCCAGCAGCTGGGGGACTAGCGGCCCCTACGAGCAGTACTTC.

In this sample, this clone turned up once. The identical CDR3 is also encoded by other nucleotide sequences in the sample. This rearrangement joins TRBV5-1 to TRBJ2-7, with no clear D. CDR1 and CDR2 (germline): SGHRS, YFSETQ. Trimming removed 0 bases at V and 1 base at J, with 5 bases between. The CDR3 loop spans 13 amino acids. The CDR3 region has the DNA TGCGCCAGCAGCTTGGCCAGGTCCTACGAGCAGTACTTC. Translated: CASSLARSYEQYF. Complete variable domain (other parts from reference TRBV5-1 and TRBJ2-7): KAGVTQTPRYLIKTRGQQVTLSCSPISGHRSVSWYQQTPGQGLQFLFEYFSETQRNKGNFPGRFSGRQFSNSRSEMNVSTLELGDSALYLCASSLARSYEQYFGPGTRLTVT.

The V gene is TRBV10-1, the J gene TRBJ2-3; D is perhaps TRBD2 (6 bases). Germline CDR1 reads WNHNN; CDR2 reads SYGVQD (reference sequence). Between the trimmed V and J ends, which lost 4 bases and 0 bases, there was a span of 11 bases. This CDR3 has 15 amino acids. CDR3 in DNA: TGCGCCAGCAGTGTTCGGGAGACTAGCACAGATACGCAGTATTTT. Amino acid sequence: CASSVRETSTDTQYF.

This CDR3 is CASSYRELNNEQFF. The CDR3 DNA follows: TGCGCCAGCAGCTACAGGGAACTAAACAATGAGCAGTTCTTC. This chain joins TRBV5-1 and TRBJ2-1; D is perhaps TRBD1 (6 bases). The CDR3 is made up of 14 amino acids. Germline-derived CDR1 and CDR2 are SGHRS and YFSETQ. V gave up 3 bases and J gave up 5 bases, with 12 bases separating them.

A single count supports this clone. The sample has other DNA sequences that encode this CDR3 too. This chain connects TRBV3-1 (or the pseudogene TRBV3-2) to TRBJ2-3, with D uncertain. This CDR3 is built from 12 residues. Germline loops: CDR1 LGHDT, CDR2 YNNKEL (reference sequence). Trimming removed 4 bases at V and 5 bases at J, with 7 bases between. As DNA, the CDR3 is TGTGCCAGCAGCCCCACGGGAGATACGCAGTATTTT. Protein product: CASSPTGDTQYF.

V usage is TRBV27 and J usage is TRBJ2-7; 7 nucleotides line up with TRBD1. The CDR3 has 14 residues. Per the germline V gene, CDR1 is MNHEY and CDR2 is SMNVEV (reference sequence). J gave up 5 bases and V 5 bases, and 9 bases lay outside the gene matches. The DNA of the CDR3 is TGTGCCAGCAGTGAAGGACAGGCTGCGGACGAGCAGTACTTC. Residues: CASSEGQAADEQYF.

The chain has TRBV6-5 and TRBJ2-2; TRBD1 matches at 9 bases. Germline values: CDR1 MNHEY, CDR2 SVGAGI. V dropped 6 bases and J dropped 4; count of bases not matched to a gene: 3. The CDR3 spans 14 residues. The CDR3 protein is CASRGQGATGELFF. The CDR3 DNA reads as TGTGCCAGCAGGGGACAGGGAGCCACCGGGGAGCTGTTTTTT.

The chain links TRBV4-1 to TRBJ2-2, with TRBD2 matching over 11 bases. Unmatched junction bases numbered 3, after V lost 1 base and J lost 8 bases. The CDR3 length is 15 residues. Per germline, CDR1 MGHRA and CDR2 YSYEKL. This CDR3 is CASSQGLAGLGELFF. The CDR3 nucleotides are TGCGCCAGCAGCCAAGGACTAGCGGGGTTAGGGGAGCTGTTTTTT.

This clone came up once. The J gene is TRBJ2-5, the V gene TRBV7-9; D might be TRBD2 (5 bases). From germline, CDR1 is SEHNR and CDR2 FQNEAQ (reference sequence). V lost 3 bases, J lost 1 base, and 12 bases lay in between. CDR3 length equals 15 residues. The CDR3 DNA sequence: TGTGCCAGCAGCTTCGGGCTAGCTTTCCAAGAGACCCAGTACTTC. It translates to CASSFGLAFQETQYF. The full variable domain, in which reference TRBV7-9 and TRBJ2-5 provide the parts outside the CDR3, is DTGVSQNPRHKITKRGQNVTFRCDPISEHNRLYWYRQTLGQGPEFLTYFQNEAQLEKSRLLSDRFSAERPKGSFSTLEIQRTEQGDSAMYLCASSFGLAFQETQYFGPGTRLLVL.

The chain carries TRBV5-1 and TRBJ1-2; 7 nucleotides line up with TRBD1. Per germline, CDR1 SGHRS and CDR2 YFSETQ. With 0 bases clipped from V and 7 bases from J, the junction kept 6 bases outside the gene matches. CDR3 size: 14 residues. The DNA of the CDR3 is TGCGCCAGCAGCTTGGAACAGGGGCTCGGTGGCTACACCTTC. Its protein is CASSLEQGLGGYTF. Supplemented by reference TRBV5-1 and TRBJ1-2, the full variable domain reads KAGVTQTPRYLIKTRGQQVTLSCSPISGHRSVSWYQQTPGQGLQFLFEYFSETQRNKGNFPGRFSGRQFSNSRSEMNVSTLELGDSALYLCASSLEQGLGGYTFGSGTRLTVV.

The rearrangement links TRBV9 to TRBJ1-1, with 7 bases matching TRBD1. Trimming at V came to 4 bases and at J to 0 bases, leaving 6 bases not matched to a gene. This CDR3 has 15 residues. Looked up from germline, CDR1 is SGDLS and CDR2 is YYNGEE. CDR3 region: CASSPQQGLNTEAFF. The CDR3 nucleotides are TGTGCCAGCAGCCCTCAACAGGGGTTGAACACTGAAGCTTTCTTT.

The gene calls are TRBV28 and TRBJ2-1, with 15 nucleotides matching TRBD2. Germline V lookup: CDR1 MDHEN, CDR2 SYDVKM. J was trimmed by 3 bases and V by 6 bases; bases with no gene match: 12. CDR3 length: 19 residues. The CDR3 here is CASSYLPGLAGGHYNEQFF. The DNA of the CDR3 is TGTGCCAGCAGCTACCTACCGGGACTAGCGGGAGGCCACTACAATGAGCAGTTCTTC.